This TCR beta chain emerged from a study of shared clonotypes between healthy human individuals. An approximately 180 ng quantity of DNA, 29,000 or so T cell genomes, went into the sorted-subset replicate PCRs. Here immunoSEQ multiplex PCR was the method, and the copy in TCRdb shows in-frame clones only, minus some. The table shows fewer than 400,000 clones, with 74% occurring only once. Points from the study as a whole: Large sequencing depth failed to make sorted-subset sequencing complete, rarefaction showed. Generation probabilities of non-shared clonotypes were lower (relative to those shared by all four donors). Across subsets, estimated richness was generally greater for naive than for memory populations.

With regard to this clone: Its antigen is not identified.

This CDR3 is built from 16 residues. Germline V gene data show CDR1 as LNHNV and CDR2 as YYDKDF (reference sequence). Trimming cost V 0 bases and J 3 bases; bases outside gene matches: 1. The receptor comes from a man aged 25 to 40 in good health. The chain recombines TRBV15 with TRBJ2-2; 10 bases are a match to TRBD1. Sample: memory CD4+ T cells sorted from blood. Subset defined: CD45RA-negative fraction. The CDR3 coding sequence is TGTGCCACCAGCAGAGATGGGACAGGGGACACCGGGGAGCTGTTTTTT. It specifies CATSRDGTGDTGELFF.